The 10 T cell receptor beta chains given below trace back to one sample, sequenced in a study of blood T cell repertoires in COVID-19. Data came from immunoSEQ multiplex PCR; TCRdb stores just in-frame clones and leaves some out. Of 150,000 to 200,000 clones detected, roughly four fifths appear once; the ten largest clones hold more than 1.5%. The sequenced sample was peripheral blood. These receptors were taken from a human donor in a cohort sampled during active COVID-19.

As for this clone: The identical CDR3 is also encoded by other nucleotide sequences in the sample. V usage is TRBV18 and J usage is TRBJ2-5; weak D call: TRBD2 (5 bases). The V and J ends lost 2 bases and 4 bases respectively, with 5 bases between them. From germline, CDR1 is KGHSH and CDR2 LQKENI. The CDR3 is 12 amino acids. CDR3 sequence: CASSPGGETQYF. The DNA of the CDR3 is TGTGCCAGCTCACCAGGAGGAGAGACCCAGTACTTC. Based on the CDR3 plus reference TRBV18 and TRBJ2-5, the full variable domain is NAGVMQNPRHLVRRRGQEARLRCSPMKGHSHVYWYRQLPEEGLKFMVYLQKENIIDESGMPKERFSAEFPKEGPSILRIQQVVRGDSAAYFCASSPGGETQYFGPGTRLLVL.

The chain joins TRBV5-8 to TRBJ2-7; no reliable D call. Looked up from germline, CDR1 is SGHTS and CDR2 is YDEGEE. V was clipped by 3 bases and J by 0 bases, with 10 bases between them. This CDR3 spans 14 amino acids. As DNA, the CDR3 is TGTGCCAGCAGCTCCGACACCCTCTCCTACGAGCAGTACTTC. As protein: CASSSDTLSYEQYF. The full variable domain, its missing parts supplied by reference TRBV5-8 and TRBJ2-7, is EAGVTQSPTHLIKTRGQQATLRCSPISGHTSVYWYQQALGLGLQFLLWYDEGEERNRGNFPPRFSGRQFPNYSSELNVNALELEDSALYLCASSSDTLSYEQYFGPGTRLTVT.

This chain links TRBV11-2 with TRBJ1-2; D is unclear. V was cut by 0 bases and J by 1 base, with 6 bases left in between. Germline V gene lookup returns CDR1 SGHAT and CDR2 FQNNGV. The CDR3 is 14 amino acids. The CDR3 DNA sequence: TGTGCCAGCAGCTTAGATGAGTTTAACTATGGCTACACCTTC. Amino acids: CASSLDEFNYGYTF.

The chain links TRBV5-8 to TRBJ1-2, with 9 positions matching TRBD1. The CDR3 spans 14 residues. V dropped 0 bases and J dropped 8; count of bases not matched to a gene: 5. Germline lookup yields CDR1 SGHTS and CDR2 YDEGEE. Written as DNA, the CDR3 is TGTGCCAGCAGCTTGGCAGGACAGGGGAACGGCTACACCTTC. It encodes CASSLAGQGNGYTF.

V usage is TRBV28 and J usage is TRBJ2-7; 8 bases align to TRBD1. The germline V gene encodes CDR1 MDHEN and CDR2 SYDVKM. This CDR3 contains 13 residues. V was pared by 3 bases and J by 7 bases, with 5 bases of the junction left unmatched. The CDR3 nucleotides read TGTGCCAGCAGTTTGCAGGGGGCGTGGGAGCAGTACTTC. Its translation: CASSLQGAWEQYF. Complete variable domain (other parts from reference TRBV28 and TRBJ2-7): DVKVTQSSRYLVKRTGEKVFLECVQDMDHENMFWYRQDPGLGLRLIYFSYDVKMKEKGDIPEGYSVSREKKERFSLILESASTNQTSMYLCASSLQGAWEQYFGPGTRLTVT.

The rearrangement uses TRBV14 and TRBJ2-7; 7 bases align to TRBD1. This CDR3 comprises 15 residues. CDR1 SGHDN and CDR2 FVKESK come from the germline V gene. J lost 3 bases, V lost 5 bases, and 10 bases had no gene match. The DNA for the CDR3 is TGTGCCAGCAGCTTACTCGACAGGGACAGCTACGAGCAGTACTTC. Amino acids: CASSLLDRDSYEQYF. The whole variable domain, filled in from reference TRBV14 and TRBJ2-7, reads EAGVTQFPSHSVIEKGQTVTLRCDPISGHDNLYWYRRVMGKEIKFLLHFVKESKQDESGMPNNRFLAERTGGTYSTLKVQPAELEDSGVYFCASSLLDRDSYEQYFGPGTRLTVT.

The chain joins TRBV6-5 to TRBJ2-7; tentative D call: TRBD1 (6 bases). Germline lookup yields CDR1 MNHEY and CDR2 SVGAGI. CDR3 size: 13 residues. Trimming removed 8 bases from V and 3 bases from J, with 14 bases in between. The CDR3 is CASGRDKRYEQYF. CDR3 sequence (DNA): TGTGCCAGCGGCCGGGACAAGCGCTACGAGCAGTACTTC.

The J gene is TRBJ2-5, the V gene TRBV4-2, with 10 bases fitting TRBD2. The CDR3 is 17 residues long. Germline trimming cut 0 bases from V and 3 bases from J; bases unmatched to any gene: 7. Germline V gene lookup returns CDR1 LGHNA and CDR2 YNFKEQ. The CDR3 is CASSQDASGRYEETQYF. CDR3 nucleotide sequence: TGTGCCAGCAGCCAAGATGCTAGCGGGAGATATGAAGAGACCCAGTACTTC.

The chain has TRBV7-2 and TRBJ2-3; 9 nucleotides align to TRBD2. The length of the CDR3 is 16 residues. The V segment lost 6 bases and the J segment 0 bases; nucleotides outside the gene matches: 7. CDR1 is SGHTA, CDR2 FQGNSA, per germline. The CDR3 bases are TGTGCCAGCAGACGGGCTAGCGGGGTTAGCACAGATACGCAGTATTTT. As protein: CASRRASGVSTDTQYF.

This clone has only a few counts. The rearrangement uses TRBV28 and TRBJ2-7; weak D call: TRBD1 (5 bases). The V gene lost 8 bases and the J gene lost 6 bases, with 11 bases spanning the gap. Germline V gene lookup returns CDR1 MDHEN and CDR2 SYDVKM. The CDR3 contains 11 residues. The DNA for the CDR3 is TGTGCCAGCCTCTCAGGGCCCGAGCAGTACTTC. Protein product: CASLSGPEQYF.